Listed here are 30 T cell receptor beta chains from one sample, sequenced in a study of T cells in localized non-small cell lung cancer. Assay: immunoSEQ multiplex PCR; the TCRdb copy retains only in-frame clones and omits some. The table shows about 41,000 clones, with around 83% occurring only once. Here the sequenced sample was PBMCs, taken before any cancer treatment. The receptor source for this set is a man aged 35 to 69 with stage II lung adenocarcinoma.

The genes are TRBV11-3 and TRBJ2-3; no clear D gene. V was clipped by 0 bases and J by 12 bases, with 13 bases between them. Germline CDR1 is SGHNT and CDR2 is YENEEA. This CDR3 spans 13 amino acids. CDR3 sequence (DNA): TGTGCCAGCAGCTTAGATCGGGCGTCTATTCAGTATTTT. The encoded protein is CASSLDRASIQYF. Together with reference TRBV11-3 and TRBJ2-3, the CDR3 gives the full variable domain: EAGVVQSPRYKIIEKKQPVAFWCNPISGHNTLYWYLQNLGQGPELLIRYENEEAVDDSQLPKDRFSAERLKGVDSTLKIQPAELGDSAVYLCASSLDRASIQYFGPGTRLTVL.

The chain combines TRBV11-2 with TRBJ2-7; D uncertain. The CDR3 consists of 14 residues. CDR1 and CDR2 (germline): SGHAT, FQNNGV. V lost 5 bases, J lost 3 bases, and 14 bases lay in between. This chain's CDR3 is CASSVSHSVYEQYF. In DNA, the CDR3 is TGTGCCAGCAGCGTATCCCATTCGGTCTACGAGCAGTACTTC. Together with reference TRBV11-2 and TRBJ2-7, the CDR3 gives the full variable domain: EAGVAQSPRYKIIEKRQSVAFWCNPISGHATLYWYQQILGQGPKLLIQFQNNGVVDDSQLPKDRFSAERLKGVDSTLKIQPAKLEDSAVYLCASSVSHSVYEQYFGPGTRLTVT.

V and J are TRBV6-6 and TRBJ1-2; D uncertain. With 7 bases removed from V and 2 bases from J, the gap between germline ends came to 8 bases. The V gene's germline CDR1 is MNHNY and CDR2 SVGAGI (reference sequence). This CDR3 has 12 amino acids. The CDR3 region is CASKEKNYGYTF. In nucleotides, the CDR3 is TGTGCCAGCAAAGAAAAAAACTATGGCTACACCTTC.

The gene calls are TRBV5-6 and TRBJ1-1; D not resolved. V was shortened by 6 bases and J by 5 bases, with 17 bases between the two germline ends. The CDR3 is 14 amino acids. Germline CDR1 SGHDT, CDR2 YYEEEE. The DNA of the CDR3 is TGTGCCAGCACCAGATCCGTTAGGGTGACTGAAGCTTTCTTT. Protein sequence: CASTRSVRVTEAFF.

This chain joins TRBV10-3 and TRBJ2-7, with 11 bases lining up with TRBD1. From germline, CDR1 is ENHRY and CDR2 SYGVKD. V was pared by 2 bases and J by 7 bases, with 4 bases of the junction left unmatched. This CDR3 contains 14 residues. The CDR3 loop is CAISEGQGAREQYF. The CDR3 DNA follows: TGTGCCATCAGTGAGGGACAGGGGGCTCGGGAGCAGTACTTC.

The chain combines TRBV5-6 with TRBJ1-5; 8 nucleotides align to TRBD1. The germline gives CDR1 SGHDT, CDR2 YYEEEE. This CDR3 is built from 17 residues. Trimming cost V 3 bases and J 2 bases; bases outside gene matches: 10. CDR3 residues: CASSSYLTGAGNQPQHF. The CDR3 DNA is TGTGCCAGCAGCTCCTATTTGACAGGGGCCGGCAATCAGCCCCAGCATTTT.

The table lists this clone with a few counts. This chain uses TRBV29-1 with TRBJ1-1; D gene uncertain. Trimming pared 4 bases from V and 3 bases from J, leaving 3 bases between. This CDR3 spans 10 amino acids. Germline-derived CDR1 and CDR2 are SQVTM and ANQGSEA. Here the CDR3 reads CSVGDTEAFF. The CDR3 DNA reads as TGCAGCGTTGGGGACACTGAAGCTTTCTTT.

This clone was observed a few times. The chain couples TRBV20-1 to TRBJ1-4; D remains unclear. CDR3 length: 11 amino acids. The germline V and J ends were trimmed by 3 bases and 5 bases, with 4 bases remaining between them. Germline-derived CDR1 and CDR2 are DFQATT and SNEGSKA (reference sequence). The CDR3 region has the DNA TGCAGTGCTAGGGAGAATGAAAAACTGTTTTTT. The encoded protein is CSARENEKLFF.

The J gene is TRBJ1-1, the V gene TRBV5-4; D may be TRBD1 (5 bases). V was trimmed by 0 bases and J by 5 bases, leaving 14 bases between them. CDR3 length equals 15 residues. The germline V gene has CDR1 SGHNT and CDR2 YYREEE (reference sequence). CDR3 region: CASSLGGVLSTEAFF. The DNA for the CDR3 is TGTGCCAGCAGCTTGGGGGGCGTATTAAGTACTGAAGCTTTCTTT.

This clone was observed a few times. This chain uses TRBV9 with TRBJ1-1; D remains ambiguous. The germline V gene encodes CDR1 SGDLS and CDR2 YYNGEE. CDR3 size: 14 residues. Deletions cut 1 base from V and 1 base from J, with 8 bases between. CDR3 sequence reads: CASSVSQRNTEAFF. DNA for the CDR3: TGTGCCAGCAGCGTAAGTCAAAGGAACACTGAAGCTTTCTTT.

The chain recombines TRBV6-6 with TRBJ1-5; 8 bases map to TRBD1. CDR1 is MNHNY, CDR2 SVGAGI, per germline (reference sequence). The ends lost 7 bases at V and 6 bases at J; junction bases unmatched: 8. This CDR3 spans 14 amino acids. The chain's CDR3 is CASTQGARSQPQHF. The CDR3 DNA reads TGTGCCAGCACCCAGGGGGCGCGGAGTCAGCCCCAGCATTTT.

The V gene is TRBV15, the J gene TRBJ2-1, with unresolved D. CDR1 and CDR2 from the germline V gene are LNHNV and YYDKDF (reference sequence). Trimming left V 5 bases short and J 6 bases short, with 11 bases between. The CDR3 runs 13 residues. The CDR3 spells CATSLRRSNEQFF. CDR3 sequence (DNA): TGTGCCACCAGCCTCCGACGGAGCAATGAGCAGTTCTTC.

This rearrangement joins TRBV5-1 to TRBJ2-3, with a tentative D call TRBD1 (6 bases). V was pared by 1 base and J by 2 bases, with 20 bases between. In germline, CDR1 is SGHRS, CDR2 YFSETQ. The CDR3 runs 18 residues. Here the CDR3 reads CASSLLPPTGHTTDTQYF. The CDR3 DNA follows: TGCGCCAGCAGCTTGCTACCACCGACAGGACACACCACAGATACGCAGTATTTT.

The chain is built from TRBV6-6 and TRBJ1-1; D call uncertain. This CDR3 has 14 amino acids. Between the trimmed V and J ends, which lost 7 bases and 1 base, there was a span of 13 bases. Germline V gene lookup returns CDR1 MNHNY and CDR2 SVGAGI (reference sequence). CDR3 region: CASNSRQQNTEAFF. The DNA for the CDR3 is TGTGCCAGCAATTCTAGGCAGCAGAACACTGAAGCTTTCTTT.

This chain connects TRBV7-9 to TRBJ2-5; TRBD1 matches 7 bases. J lost 5 bases, V lost 5 bases, and 8 bases had no gene match. This CDR3 comprises 14 residues. Germline assignment: CDR1 SEHNR and CDR2 FQNEAQ (reference sequence). The CDR3 DNA reads as TGTGCCAGCAGCCCGACAGGGCTCGGCGAGACCCAGTACTTC. Translating gives CASSPTGLGETQYF.

The chain uses TRBV7-9 and TRBJ1-2; D remains unclear. The V and J ends lost 3 bases and 8 bases respectively, with 13 bases between them. This CDR3 comprises 13 residues. CDR1 SEHNR and CDR2 FQNEAQ come from the germline V gene (reference sequence). CDR3 sequence reads: CASSFPTEEGYTF. The CDR3, as DNA: TGTGCCAGCAGCTTCCCCACTGAGGAGGGCTACACCTTC. Using reference TRBV7-9 and TRBJ1-2 for the parts outside the CDR3, the full variable domain is DTGVSQNPRHKITKRGQNVTFRCDPISEHNRLYWYRQTLGQGPEFLTYFQNEAQLEKSRLLSDRFSAERPKGSFSTLEIQRTEQGDSAMYLCASSFPTEEGYTFGSGTRLTVV.

V and J are TRBV19 and TRBJ1-1; maybe TRBD1 (5 bases). V was shortened by 7 bases and J by 0 bases, with 27 bases between the two germline ends. This CDR3 comprises 19 residues. Germline assignment: CDR1 LNHDA and CDR2 SQIVND (reference sequence). The CDR3 loop is CASISKGLNLGLMNTEAFF. CDR3 DNA: TGTGCCAGTATTTCAAAGGGTTTAAACTTGGGGCTCATGAACACTGAAGCTTTCTTT.

This chain connects TRBV5-6 to TRBJ2-7; no clear D gene. CDR1 is SGHDT, CDR2 YYEEEE, per germline. CDR3 length: 13 amino acids. V lost 0 bases, J lost 2 bases, and 6 bases lay in between. CDR3 protein: CASSLVGTYEQYF. The CDR3 bases are TGTGCCAGCAGCTTGGTAGGAACCTACGAGCAGTACTTC.

The genes are TRBV7-9 and TRBJ2-3, with D possibly being TRBD2 (6 bases). CDR1 and CDR2 from the germline V gene are SEHNR and FQNEAQ (reference sequence). With 6 bases removed from V and 1 base from J, the gap between germline ends came to 14 bases. The CDR3 totals 15 residues. CDR3 protein: CASSSPSVGTDTQYF. The CDR3 region has the DNA TGTGCCAGCAGTTCCCCTAGCGTTGGCACAGATACGCAGTATTTT.

V gene TRBV19 combines with J gene TRBJ2-5; unclear D gene. The CDR3 has 10 residues. Trimming cost V 8 bases and J 2 bases, with 3 bases left between them. Germline CDR1 LNHDA, CDR2 SQIVND (reference sequence). As DNA, the CDR3 is TGTGCCAGTGGTCAAGAGACCCAGTACTTC. Its protein product is CASGQETQYF.

The V and J genes are TRBV28 and TRBJ2-7; 7 bases map to TRBD1. From germline, CDR1 is MDHEN and CDR2 SYDVKM. V trimming: 8 bases; J trimming: 1 base; junction bases outside the gene matches: 11. The CDR3 extends over 15 amino acids. The DNA of the CDR3 is TGTGCCAGCTTTGGTACCGGGACAGCGTCCTACGAGCAGTACTTC. This codes for CASFGTGTASYEQYF. Complete variable domain (other parts from reference TRBV28 and TRBJ2-7): DVKVTQSSRYLVKRTGEKVFLECVQDMDHENMFWYRQDPGLGLRLIYFSYDVKMKEKGDIPEGYSVSREKKERFSLILESASTNQTSMYLCASFGTGTASYEQYFGPGTRLTVT.

The chain employs TRBV6-6 and TRBJ2-1, with D tentatively TRBD2 (6 bases). Per germline, CDR1 MNHNY and CDR2 SVGAGI (reference sequence). Trimming removed 4 bases at V and 4 bases at J, with 14 bases between. The CDR3 sequence is 15 residues long. As DNA, the CDR3 is TGTGCCAGCAGTTCCCCGGGGGAAATTTACAATGAGCAGTTCTTC. It codes for CASSSPGEIYNEQFF.

The rearrangement links TRBV4-2 to TRBJ1-1; tentatively, D is TRBD1 (6 bases). Germline loops: CDR1 LGHNA, CDR2 YNFKEQ. The CDR3 covers 16 residues. Trimming cost V 0 bases and J 0 bases, with 11 bases left between them. The CDR3 sequence is CASSQEGGMVNTEAFF. CDR3 in DNA: TGTGCCAGCAGCCAAGAAGGGGGGATGGTGAACACTGAAGCTTTCTTT.

The CDR3 DNA sequence: TGTGCCAGCAGCATAGGGGGATCCGGGGCCAACGTCCTGACTTTC. Translating gives CASSIGGSGANVLTF. The chain employs TRBV5-4 and TRBJ2-6; possible D gene TRBD1, 6 bases. Germline V CDR1 and CDR2: SGHNT, YYREEE (reference sequence). The CDR3 contains 15 residues. V was shortened by 4 bases and J by 4 bases, with 12 bases between the two germline ends.

This clone was found once. The chain uses TRBV7-2 and TRBJ1-5; D unclear. Germline lookup yields CDR1 SGHTA and CDR2 FQGNSA. The CDR3 length is 12 residues. Trimming stripped 3 bases from V and 11 bases from J, with 11 bases between. The CDR3 nucleotides are TGTGCCAGCAGCTTGACAACTACAGCCCAGCATTTT. The encoded protein is CASSLTTTAQHF.

This clone was detected only once. The V call is TRBV14, the J call TRBJ1-1; 8 nucleotides align to TRBD1. Germline CDR1 reads SGHDN; CDR2 reads FVKESK. Unmatched junction bases numbered 12, after V lost 5 bases and J lost 4 bases. The CDR3 is 16 amino acids. The CDR3 sequence: CASSGQGGFFATEAFF. In nucleotides, the CDR3 is TGTGCCAGCAGCGGACAGGGAGGATTTTTTGCCACTGAAGCTTTCTTT.

This sequence joins TRBV6-5 and TRBJ1-2; D gene unclear. Trimming cost V 2 bases and J 7 bases, with 14 bases left between them. Germline values: CDR1 MNHEY, CDR2 SVGAGI. The CDR3 sequence is 14 residues long. Written as DNA, the CDR3 is TGTGCCAGCAGTTACCGGGCCCTGATTAGTGGCTACACCTTC. It yields the protein CASSYRALISGYTF.

This sequence joins TRBV7-8 and TRBJ2-7, with 8 bases matching TRBD1. Trimming at V came to 5 bases and at J to 7 bases, leaving 13 bases not matched to a gene. Per the germline V gene, CDR1 is SGHVS and CDR2 is FQNEAQ. The length of the CDR3 is 15 residues. Here the CDR3 reads CASSLGQGQGGEQYF. The CDR3 DNA sequence: TGTGCCAGCAGCCTAGGACAGGGCCAAGGGGGGGAGCAGTACTTC.

This clone was counted between two and nine times. A junction end diverges from the germline sequence, so it may reflect a read error. The chain has TRBV7-7 and TRBJ1-5; no definite D call. The V gene's germline CDR1 is SSHAT and CDR2 FNYEAQ (reference sequence). The CDR3 is 18 amino acids. CDR3: CASSLMESEDGFNQPQHF. As DNA, the CDR3 is TGTGCTAGCAGCTTAATGGAGAGTGAGGACGGATTCAATCAGCCCCAGCATTTT.

This sequence joins TRBV30 and TRBJ2-3, with D tentatively TRBD1 (5 bases). Trimming cost V 0 bases and J 1 base, with 5 bases left between them. CDR3 size: 13 residues. Germline V gene lookup returns CDR1 GTSNPN and CDR2 SVGIG (reference sequence). The CDR3 coding sequence is TGTGCCTGGAGTGTAGGGGGCACAGATACGCAGTATTTT. Translation gives CAWSVGGTDTQYF.